The rows below give T cell receptor beta chains drawn from one sample of a study of CD8 T cells in ankylosing spondylitis. Each CDR3 protein is one row after TCRdb ran MiXCR on the 5' RACE reads. The sample contains almost 250,000 distinct CDR3 sequences, 32% of which appear only once. Sequencing was done on a sample of blood, either unsorted or a sorted T cell fraction (not recorded which). These receptors all stem from a male donor with ankylosing spondylitis or in good health (not recorded which). CDR3s include the opening cysteine and the closing phenylalanine or tryptophan. Each record gives: V gene, clone size, D gene, J gene, CDR3 protein, CDR3 DNA. The D gene is left open where the match is weak. Rows may omit the clone size; those that give it use once, few, many or a size class.

V: TRBV5-1
size: .
D: .
J: TRBJ2-3
CDR3: CASSSLGPDTQYF
DNA: TGCGCCAGCAGCTCACTGGGCCCAGATACGCAGTATTTT

V: TRBV9
size: .
D: TRBD1
J: TRBJ2-5
CDR3: CASSAPTGGGETQYF
DNA: TGTGCCAGCAGCGCCCCGACAGGGGGAGGCGAGACCCAGTACTTC

V: TRBV5-6
size: many
D: .
J: TRBJ1-2
CDR3: CASSLGSGKGYGYTF
DNA: TGTGCCAGCAGCTTGGGTTCAGGGAAGGGCTATGGCTACACCTTC

V: TRBV10-3
size: .
D: TRBD2
J: TRBJ2-1
CDR3: CAIRGTSGSSYNEQFF
DNA: TGTGCCATCAGGGGGACTAGCGGAAGCTCCTACAATGAGCAGTTCTTC

V: TRBV12-3/TRBV12-4
size: few
D: .
J: TRBJ2-5
CDR3: CASSYSETQYF
DNA: TGTGCCAGCAGTTACAGCGAGACCCAGTACTTC

V: TRBV6-2/TRBV6-3
size: .
D: TRBD2
J: TRBJ2-3
CDR3: CASSYSGLAGGRTSTDTQYF
DNA: TGTGCCAGCAGTTACTCCGGACTAGCGGGGGGCCGAACTAGCACAGATACGCAGTATTTT

V: TRBV9
size: few
D: .
J: TRBJ2-5
CDR3: CASSVGVKEGETQYF
DNA: TGTGCCAGCAGCGTAGGGGTTAAGGAAGGGGAGACCCAGTACTTC

V: TRBV28
size: .
D: .
J: TRBJ1-5
CDR3: CASSPSGFNQPQHF
DNA: TGTGCCAGCAGTCCGTCTGGGTTTAATCAGCCCCAGCATTTT

V: TRBV7-8
size: .
D: .
J: TRBJ2-5
CDR3: CASNDAVRETQYF
DNA: TGTGCCAGCAACGACGCAGTACGAGAGACCCAGTACTTC

V: TRBV4-2
size: once
D: .
J: TRBJ2-2
CDR3: CASSQGRGVNTGELFF
DNA: TGTGCCAGCAGCCAAGGGCGGGGTGTAAACACCGGGGAGCTGTTTTTT

V: TRBV9
size: .
D: .
J: TRBJ2-5
CDR3: CASSTKKGGPETQYF
DNA: TGTGCCAGCAGCACAAAGAAGGGGGGGCCCGAGACCCAGTACTTC

V: TRBV20-1
size: few
D: TRBD1
J: TRBJ1-6
CDR3: CSAITGGEGPLHF
DNA: TGCAGTGCTATTACAGGGGGCGAAGGACCCCTCCACTTT

V: TRBV5-6
size: few
D: TRBD2
J: TRBJ2-7
CDR3: CASSLAGALYEQYF
DNA: TGTGCCAGCAGCTTAGCGGGGGCCCTTTACGAGCAGTACTTC

V: TRBV28
size: few
D: .
J: TRBJ2-5
CDR3: CASSGGAVRTETQYF
DNA: TGTGCCAGCAGCGGAGGGGCCGTAAGGACAGAGACCCAGTACTTC

V: TRBV7-2
size: .
D: .
J: TRBJ2-7
CDR3: CASSSHRVGGRQYF
DNA: TGTGCCAGCAGCTCCCACAGGGTTGGGGGGAGGCAGTACTTC

V: TRBV4-1
size: .
D: .
J: TRBJ1-5
CDR3: CASSQDPGMSNQPQHF
DNA: TGCGCCAGCAGCCAAGACCCAGGGATGAGCAATCAGCCCCAGCATTTT

V: TRBV29-1
size: many
D: .
J: TRBJ2-7
CDR3: CSVEDGRSYEQYF
DNA: TGCAGCGTTGAAGACGGTAGATCCTACGAGCAGTACTTC